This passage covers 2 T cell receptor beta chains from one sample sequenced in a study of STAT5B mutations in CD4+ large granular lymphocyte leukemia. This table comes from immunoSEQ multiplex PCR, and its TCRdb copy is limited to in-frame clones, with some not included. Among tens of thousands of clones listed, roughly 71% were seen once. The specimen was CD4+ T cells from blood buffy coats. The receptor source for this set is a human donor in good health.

The CDR3 here is CASSLKRGSYNEQFF. DNA of the CDR3: TGCGCCAGCAGCTTGAAGCGGGGCTCCTACAATGAGCAGTTCTTC. The chain has TRBV5-1 and TRBJ2-1; 7 nucleotides match TRBD2. The CDR3 is 15 residues long. CDR1 and CDR2 from the germline V gene are SGHRS and YFSETQ. Trimming at V came to 1 base and at J to 0 bases, leaving 1 base not matched to a gene.

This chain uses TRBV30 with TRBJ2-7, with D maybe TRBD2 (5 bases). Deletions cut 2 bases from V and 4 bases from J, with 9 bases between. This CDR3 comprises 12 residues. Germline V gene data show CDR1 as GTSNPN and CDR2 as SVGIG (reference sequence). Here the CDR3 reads CAWSPTGYEQYF. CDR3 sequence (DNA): TGTGCCTGGAGTCCAACGGGGTACGAGCAGTACTTC.